The 21 T cell receptor beta chains listed next were all sequenced from one sample in a study of vaccination and CD4 T cells after COVID-19 (dated by TCRdb to the early 2020s). Which antigens these TCRs recognize remains unknown. Read against the paper, the sample's treatment or condition label means: roughly 10-day PBMC culture with coronavirus spike peptide pools or control peptides (ViraFEST assay). To prepare the library, PCR was applied. The instrument given in TCRdb is Illumina iSeq 100. At the Johns Hopkins FTIC core, DNA from the cultured CD4+ T cells underwent TCR sequencing with the Oncomine TCR Beta short-read assay. In TCRdb, the public reads were trimmed at Q25 with fastp and aligned with MiXCR, with productive beta chains retained. Each CDR3 protein gets just one entry, which takes the most common genes and DNA from the rows behind it. The sample table shows around 9,300 distinct CDR3 sequences, and approximately 40% are seen once. Jointly, the top ten make up around 16% of the sample.

The sequenced material came from CD4+ T cells from blood, cultured in vitro. The origin of the receptors is a human donor who had recovered from COVID-19.

This chain joins TRBV4-3 and TRBJ2-7; 7 bases map to TRBD1. The CDR3 runs to 14 residues. The ends lost 1 base at V and 4 bases at J; junction bases unmatched: 4. CDR1 LGHNA and CDR2 YSLEER come from the germline V gene. The CDR3 DNA sequence: TGCGCCAGCAGCCAAGCCCCAGGGGGATACGAGCAGTACTTC. Protein: CASSQAPGGYEQYF.

The chain joins TRBV12-5 to TRBJ1-1; D uncertain. Germline loops: CDR1 LGHNT, CDR2 FRNRAP. CDR3 size: 14 residues. Trimming removed 2 bases from V and 5 bases from J, with 12 bases in between. CDR3: CASGLPYRDTEAFF. CDR3 nucleotide sequence: TGTGCTAGTGGTTTGCCTTACCGGGATACTGAAGCTTTCTTT.

V and J are TRBV30 and TRBJ2-7; weak D call: TRBD2 (7 bases). The CDR3 contains 13 residues. The ends were cut back, 3 bases at V and 7 bases at J, with 16 bases in the middle. Germline CDR1 is GTSNPN and CDR2 is SVGIG (reference sequence). CDR3 DNA sequence: TGTGCCTGGAGAGGGGGGGCGATAAATGAGCAGTACTTC. This sequence encodes CAWRGGAINEQYF.

This clonotype has a handful of counts. The V gene is TRBV20-1, the J gene TRBJ1-1; D ambiguous. The CDR3 contains 13 residues. Trimming left V 1 base short and J 5 bases short, with 11 bases between. Germline V gene data show CDR1 as DFQATT and CDR2 as SNEGSKA (reference sequence). CDR3 region: CSARGGLGTEAFF. DNA of the CDR3: TGCAGTGCTAGAGGCGGCCTTGGGACTGAAGCTTTCTTT.

This clonotype was seen a few times. V gene TRBV11-2 combines with J gene TRBJ1-4, with 10 bases that match TRBD1. The CDR3 totals 17 residues. V lost 5 bases to trimming and J lost 7 bases; unmatched junction nucleotides: 13. Germline values: CDR1 SGHAT, CDR2 FQNNGV. The CDR3 sequence: CASSPPGQGKIGEKLFF. DNA of the CDR3: TGTGCCAGCAGCCCTCCGGGACAGGGGAAGATCGGTGAAAAACTGTTTTTT.

The CDR3 spells CASSYRDSANTGELFF. The CDR3 DNA reads TGTGCCAGCAGCTACCGGGACAGCGCGAACACCGGGGAGCTGTTTTTT. The chain recombines TRBV5-6 with TRBJ2-2; 7 bases align to TRBD1. Trimming took 3 bases from V and 0 from J; bases not matched to a gene: 5. The CDR3 spans 16 residues. In germline, CDR1 is SGHDT, CDR2 YYEEEE.

The chain uses TRBV27 and TRBJ1-2, with TRBD1 as a possible D gene (5 bases). The V end was cut by 2 bases, the J end by 2 bases, with 12 bases between. Germline lookup yields CDR1 MNHEY and CDR2 SMNVEV (reference sequence). This CDR3 has 15 residues. In DNA, the CDR3 is TGTGCCAGCAGTTTAGGATGGGGCGCGAACTATGGCTACACCTTC. It encodes CASSLGWGANYGYTF.

This clonotype was counted a few times. The rearrangement joins TRBV6-5 to TRBJ1-5, with a weak D call TRBD1 (5 bases). V gave up 3 bases and J gave up 1 base, with 22 bases separating them. This CDR3 comprises 19 residues. CDR1 and CDR2 (germline): MNHEY, SVGAGI. CDR3 DNA sequence: TGTGCCAGCAGTTATCTTACATCGAGGGGTCGGGCGAGCAATCAGCCCCAGCATTTT. Protein sequence: CASSYLTSRGRASNQPQHF.

This clonotype was found a few times. The V gene is TRBV6-1, the J gene TRBJ2-3; 9 bases match TRBD1. This CDR3 contains 15 residues. Germline lookup yields CDR1 MNHNS and CDR2 SASEGT. The trim removed 5 bases at V and 3 bases at J, leaving 6 bases unmatched. As DNA, the CDR3 is TGTGCCAGCAGTCAATGGGACAGGGTAACAGATACGCAGTATTTT. As protein: CASSQWDRVTDTQYF.

This clonotype was seen a handful of times. J is TRBJ1-3 and V is TRBV9; the D gene is possibly TRBD1 (5 bases). The CDR3 covers 15 residues. Trimming removed 3 bases at V and 4 bases at J, with 14 bases between. From germline, CDR1 is SGDLS and CDR2 YYNGEE. The CDR3 region is CASSGGHGYGNTIYF. As DNA, the CDR3 is TGTGCCAGCAGCGGGGGCCACGGGTACGGAAACACCATATATTTT.

This chain connects TRBV20-1 to TRBJ2-3; weak D call: TRBD1 (9 bases). V was cut by 0 bases and J by 6 bases, with 22 bases left in between. Germline CDR1 and CDR2: DFQATT and SNEGSKA (reference sequence). The CDR3 totals 17 residues. CDR3 coding DNA: TGCAGTGCTAGAGATCCGGGGGGGACAGGGCCCGCCGATACGCAGTATTTT. Its translation is CSARDPGGTGPADTQYF.

This clonotype was counted a few times. The gene calls are TRBV12-3 or TRBV12-4 and TRBJ1-2; no definite D call. The CDR3 length is 13 residues. Trimming removed 6 bases from V and 3 bases from J, with 11 bases in between. Here the CDR3 reads CASSMRVDYGYTF. The CDR3 DNA reads as TGTGCCAGCAGCATGCGGGTTGACTATGGCTACACCTTC.

The chain's CDR3 is CASSEALDRRSYNEQFF. The CDR3 DNA sequence: TGTGCCAGCAGTGAAGCGCTTGACAGACGCTCCTACAATGAGCAGTTCTTC. This chain connects TRBV2 to TRBJ2-1; D might be TRBD1 (5 bases). CDR3 length equals 17 residues. V was pared by 0 bases and J by 0 bases, with 12 bases between. The V gene's germline CDR1 is SNHLY and CDR2 FYNNEI.

The chain is built from TRBV6-1 and TRBJ2-1, with TRBD2 matching over 15 bases. From germline, CDR1 is MNHNS and CDR2 SASEGT. This CDR3 has 16 amino acids. V shed 6 bases, J shed 10 bases, and the junction held 10 bases outside the gene matches. For the CDR3, the DNA is TGTGCCAGCAGCCCAAGGGGACTAGCGGGGGGTGGCGAGCAGTTCTTC. Translating it yields CASSPRGLAGGGEQFF.

The rearrangement uses TRBV20-1 and TRBJ1-2; 7 nucleotides line up with TRBD1. Per germline, CDR1 DFQATT and CDR2 SNEGSKA (reference sequence). Trimming at V came to 2 bases and at J to 4 bases, leaving 4 bases not matched to a gene. This CDR3 contains 13 residues. The CDR3 reads CSARLGQTYGYTF. Here the CDR3 DNA reads TGCAGTGCTAGACTGGGACAGACCTATGGCTACACCTTC.

The chain uses TRBV6-2 or TRBV6-3 and TRBJ2-7; D not resolved. The germline gives CDR1 MNHEY, CDR2 SVGEGT. Deletions cut 2 bases from V and 3 bases from J, with 8 bases between. The CDR3 has 13 residues. The CDR3 is CASSYPGRYEQYF. The CDR3 DNA follows: TGTGCCAGCAGTTACCCCGGGCGCTACGAGCAGTACTTC.

This clonotype showed up just a few times. The DNA of the CDR3 is TGTGCCAGCAGTGGACGCTCAGGGGTATCCGGCTACACCTTC. Amino acids: CASSGRSGVSGYTF. J is TRBJ1-2 and V is TRBV6-1, with D possibly TRBD1 on 6 matching bases. Germline V gene lookup returns CDR1 MNHNS and CDR2 SASEGT. The germline V and J ends were trimmed by 4 bases and 8 bases, with 17 bases remaining between them. The CDR3 is made up of 14 amino acids.

This clonotype has only a few counts. The chain uses TRBV20-1 and TRBJ1-2; TRBD1 matches at 9 bases. J gave up 6 bases and V 0 bases, and 5 bases lay outside the gene matches. Per germline, CDR1 DFQATT and CDR2 SNEGSKA (reference sequence). This CDR3 region has 14 residues. CDR3 in DNA: TGCAGTGCTAGAGATGGGACAGGGCCAAATGGCTACACCTTC. It encodes CSARDGTGPNGYTF.

This clonotype is medium-sized (0.01 to 0.1%) within its sample. The V and J genes are TRBV7-8 and TRBJ2-7, with 8 bases lining up with TRBD1. Per the germline V gene, CDR1 is SGHVS and CDR2 is FQNEAQ. The CDR3 totals 15 residues. V dropped 6 bases and J dropped 2; count of bases not matched to a gene: 9. CDR3 loop: CASSPMDRDTYEQYF. As DNA, the CDR3 is TGTGCCAGCAGTCCAATGGACAGGGACACCTACGAGCAGTACTTC.

The chain uses TRBV15 and TRBJ1-4; D not resolved. The CDR3 loop spans 12 amino acids. V lost 10 bases, J lost 4 bases, and 10 bases lay in between. The germline V gene has CDR1 LNHNV and CDR2 YYDKDF (reference sequence). The CDR3 spells CAIRRSNEKLFF. CDR3 DNA sequence: TGTGCCATCCGGCGGAGTAATGAAAAACTGTTTTTT.

The chain joins TRBV11-3 to TRBJ1-1; D is undetermined. Germline V gives CDR1 SGHNT, CDR2 YENEEA. The CDR3 runs 15 residues. V lost 3 bases to trimming and J lost 0 bases, with 11 bases between them. CDR3 DNA sequence: TGTGCCAGCAGCTTCGGCGGGTCAATGAACACTGAAGCTTTCTTT. As protein: CASSFGGSMNTEAFF.